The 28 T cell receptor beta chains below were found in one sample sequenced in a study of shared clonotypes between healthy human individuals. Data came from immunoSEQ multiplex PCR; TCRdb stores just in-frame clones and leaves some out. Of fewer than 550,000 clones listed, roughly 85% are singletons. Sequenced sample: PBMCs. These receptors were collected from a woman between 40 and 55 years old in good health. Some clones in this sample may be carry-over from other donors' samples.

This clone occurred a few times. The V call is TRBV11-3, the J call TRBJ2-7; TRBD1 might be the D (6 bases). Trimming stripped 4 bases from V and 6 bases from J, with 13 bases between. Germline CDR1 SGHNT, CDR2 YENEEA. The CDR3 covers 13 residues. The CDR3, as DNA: TGTGCCAGCAGCTCGAGCAGGGGTGGCGAGCAGTACTTC. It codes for CASSSSRGGEQYF.

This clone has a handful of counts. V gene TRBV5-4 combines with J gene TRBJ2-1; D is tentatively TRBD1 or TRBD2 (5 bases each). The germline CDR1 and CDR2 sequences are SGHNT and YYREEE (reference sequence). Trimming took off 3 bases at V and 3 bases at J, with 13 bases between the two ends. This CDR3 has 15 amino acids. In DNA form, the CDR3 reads TGTGCCAGCAGCTCTGGGACGGCTGTCTACAATGAGCAGTTCTTC. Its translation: CASSSGTAVYNEQFF.

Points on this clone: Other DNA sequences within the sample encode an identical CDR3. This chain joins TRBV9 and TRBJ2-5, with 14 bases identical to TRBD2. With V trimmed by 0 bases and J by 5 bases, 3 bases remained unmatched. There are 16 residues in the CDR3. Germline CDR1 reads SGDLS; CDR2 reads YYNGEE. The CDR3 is CASSVGGLAGEETQYF. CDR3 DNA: TGTGCCAGCAGCGTAGGGGGACTAGCGGGAGAGGAGACCCAGTACTTC.

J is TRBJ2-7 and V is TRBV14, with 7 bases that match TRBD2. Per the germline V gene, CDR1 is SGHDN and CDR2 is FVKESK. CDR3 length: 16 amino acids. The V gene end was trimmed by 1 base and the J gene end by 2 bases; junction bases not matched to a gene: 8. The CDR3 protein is CASSQVSRTRTYEQYF. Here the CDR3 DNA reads TGTGCCAGCAGCCAAGTCTCGAGGACTAGAACCTACGAGCAGTACTTC.

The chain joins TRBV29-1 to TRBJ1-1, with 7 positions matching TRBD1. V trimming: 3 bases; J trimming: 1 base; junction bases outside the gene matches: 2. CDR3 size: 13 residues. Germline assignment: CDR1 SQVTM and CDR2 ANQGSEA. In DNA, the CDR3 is TGCAGCGTTGAGACAGGGCCGAACACTGAAGCTTTCTTT. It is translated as CSVETGPNTEAFF.

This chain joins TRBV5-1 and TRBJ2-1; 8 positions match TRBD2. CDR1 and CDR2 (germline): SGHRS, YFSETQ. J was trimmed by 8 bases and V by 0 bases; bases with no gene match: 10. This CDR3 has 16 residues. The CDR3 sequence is CASSLGESGSFYEQFF. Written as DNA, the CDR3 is TGCGCCAGCAGCTTGGGGGAGAGCGGGAGTTTCTATGAGCAGTTCTTC.

CDR3 DNA: TGTGCCAGCAGTGAACTTTCAGTTTTTAGCAATCAGCCCCAGCATTTT. Protein product: CASSELSVFSNQPQHF. This chain uses TRBV2 with TRBJ1-5; D remains ambiguous. Germline CDR1 reads SNHLY; CDR2 reads FYNNEI. The length of the CDR3 is 16 residues. Between the trimmed V and J ends, which lost 2 bases and 0 bases, there was a span of 11 bases.

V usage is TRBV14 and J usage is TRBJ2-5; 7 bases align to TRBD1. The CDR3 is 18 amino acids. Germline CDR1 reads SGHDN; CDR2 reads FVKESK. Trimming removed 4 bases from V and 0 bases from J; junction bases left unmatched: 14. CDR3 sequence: CASSPIGPGTAYQETQYF. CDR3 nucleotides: TGTGCCAGCAGCCCAATCGGCCCCGGGACAGCCTACCAAGAGACCCAGTACTTC.

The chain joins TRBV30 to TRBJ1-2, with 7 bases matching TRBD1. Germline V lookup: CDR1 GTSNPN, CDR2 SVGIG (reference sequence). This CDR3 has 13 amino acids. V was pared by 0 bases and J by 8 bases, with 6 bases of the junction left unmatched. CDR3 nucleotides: TGTGCCTGGAGTGTAGGGGACAGAAGGGGCTACACCTTC. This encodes CAWSVGDRRGYTF.

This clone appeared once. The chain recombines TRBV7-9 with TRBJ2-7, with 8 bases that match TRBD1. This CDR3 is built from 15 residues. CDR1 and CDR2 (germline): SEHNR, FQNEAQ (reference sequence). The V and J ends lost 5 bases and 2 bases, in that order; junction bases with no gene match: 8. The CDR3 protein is CASSPPLTGAYEQYF. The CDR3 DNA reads TGTGCCAGCAGCCCCCCACTGACAGGGGCCTACGAGCAGTACTTC.

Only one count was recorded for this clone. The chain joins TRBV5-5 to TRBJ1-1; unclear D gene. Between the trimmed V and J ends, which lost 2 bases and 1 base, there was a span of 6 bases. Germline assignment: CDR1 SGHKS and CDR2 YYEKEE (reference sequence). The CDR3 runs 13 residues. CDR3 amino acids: CASSFGANTEAFF. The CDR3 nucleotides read TGTGCCAGCAGCTTCGGAGCGAACACTGAAGCTTTCTTT.

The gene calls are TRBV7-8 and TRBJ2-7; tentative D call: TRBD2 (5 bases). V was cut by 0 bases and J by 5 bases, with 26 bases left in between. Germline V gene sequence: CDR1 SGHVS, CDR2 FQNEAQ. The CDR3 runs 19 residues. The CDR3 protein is CASSLAVVGGSSPRDEQYF. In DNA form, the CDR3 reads TGTGCCAGCAGCTTAGCAGTAGTTGGCGGGTCTTCACCTCGGGACGAGCAGTACTTC.

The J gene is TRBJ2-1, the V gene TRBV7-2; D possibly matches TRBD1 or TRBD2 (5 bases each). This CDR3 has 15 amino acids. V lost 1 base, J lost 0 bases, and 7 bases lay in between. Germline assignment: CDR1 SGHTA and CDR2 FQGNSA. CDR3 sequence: CASSLVGGSYNEQFF. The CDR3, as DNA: TGTGCCAGCAGCTTAGTTGGGGGCTCCTACAATGAGCAGTTCTTC.

The CDR3 loop is CASSLETSGRNEQFF. The DNA of the CDR3 is TGTGCCAGCAGCTTAGAGACTAGCGGGAGGAATGAGCAGTTCTTC. The chain combines TRBV11-3 with TRBJ2-1, with 13 bases lining up with TRBD2. The germline CDR1 and CDR2 sequences are SGHNT and YENEEA. The CDR3 has 15 residues. Unmatched junction bases numbered 0, after V lost 0 bases and J lost 7 bases.

The CDR3 bases are TGTGCCAGCAGTAGGACTAATAGCAATCAGCCCCAGCATTTT. Its protein product is CASSRTNSNQPQHF. The V and J genes are TRBV7-8 and TRBJ1-5, with D uncertain. Trimming stripped 6 bases from V and 0 bases from J, with 9 bases between. Per the germline V gene, CDR1 is SGHVS and CDR2 is FQNEAQ. This CDR3 is built from 14 residues.

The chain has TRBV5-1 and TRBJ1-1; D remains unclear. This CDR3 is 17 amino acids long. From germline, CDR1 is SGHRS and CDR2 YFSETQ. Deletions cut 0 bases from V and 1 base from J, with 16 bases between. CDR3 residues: CASSLGLRELQNTEAFF. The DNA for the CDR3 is TGCGCCAGCAGCTTGGGTTTGAGGGAACTGCAGAACACTGAAGCTTTCTTT.

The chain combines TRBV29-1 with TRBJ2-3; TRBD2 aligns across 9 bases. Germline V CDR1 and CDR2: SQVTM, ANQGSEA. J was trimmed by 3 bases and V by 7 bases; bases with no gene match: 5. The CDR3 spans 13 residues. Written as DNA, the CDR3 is TGCAGCGCCATAGCGGGAGAAACAGATACGCAGTATTTT. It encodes CSAIAGETDTQYF.

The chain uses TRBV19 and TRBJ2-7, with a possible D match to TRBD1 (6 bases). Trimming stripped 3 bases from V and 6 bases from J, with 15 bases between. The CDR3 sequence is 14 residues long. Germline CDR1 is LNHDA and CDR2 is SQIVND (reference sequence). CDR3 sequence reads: CASSMLGTNSEQYF. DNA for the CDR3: TGTGCCAGTAGTATGCTCGGGACAAATAGCGAGCAGTACTTC.

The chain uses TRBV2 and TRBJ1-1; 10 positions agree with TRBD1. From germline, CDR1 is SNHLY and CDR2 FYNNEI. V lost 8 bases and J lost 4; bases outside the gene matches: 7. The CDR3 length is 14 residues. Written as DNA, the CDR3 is TGTGCCAGCCATGACAGGGGGCGCATCACTGAAGCTTTCTTT. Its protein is CASHDRGRITEAFF.

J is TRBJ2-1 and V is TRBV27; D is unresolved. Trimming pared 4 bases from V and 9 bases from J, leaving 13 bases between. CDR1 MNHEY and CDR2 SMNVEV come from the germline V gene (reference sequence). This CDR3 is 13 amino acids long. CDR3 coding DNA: TGTGCCAGCAGTTCCCCTTCGAGTATTGAGCAGTTCTTC. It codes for CASSSPSSIEQFF.

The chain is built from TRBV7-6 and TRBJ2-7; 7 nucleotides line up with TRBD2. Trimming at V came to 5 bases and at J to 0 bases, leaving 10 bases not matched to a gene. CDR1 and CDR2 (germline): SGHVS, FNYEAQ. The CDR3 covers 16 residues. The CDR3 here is CASSREPAGFSYEQYF. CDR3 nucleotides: TGTGCCAGCAGCCGAGAACCAGCGGGGTTCTCCTACGAGCAGTACTTC. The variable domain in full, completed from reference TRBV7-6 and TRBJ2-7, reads GAGVSQSPRYKVTKRGQDVALRCDPISGHVSLYWYRQALGQGPEFLTYFNYEAQQDKSGLPNDRFSAERPEGSISTLTIQRTEQRDSAMYRCASSREPAGFSYEQYFGPGTRLTVT.

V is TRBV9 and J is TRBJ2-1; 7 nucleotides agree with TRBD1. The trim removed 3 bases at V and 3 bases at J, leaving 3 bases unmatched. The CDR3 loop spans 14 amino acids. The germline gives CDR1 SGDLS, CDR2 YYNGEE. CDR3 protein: CASSEGQFYNEQFF. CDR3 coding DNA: TGTGCCAGCAGCGAGGGACAGTTCTACAATGAGCAGTTCTTC.

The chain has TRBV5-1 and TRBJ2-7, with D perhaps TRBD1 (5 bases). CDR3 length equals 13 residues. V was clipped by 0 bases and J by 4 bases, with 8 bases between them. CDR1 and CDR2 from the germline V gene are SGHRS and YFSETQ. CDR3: CASSLAGRYEQYF. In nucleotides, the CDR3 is TGCGCCAGCAGCTTGGCAGGGCGGTACGAGCAGTACTTC.

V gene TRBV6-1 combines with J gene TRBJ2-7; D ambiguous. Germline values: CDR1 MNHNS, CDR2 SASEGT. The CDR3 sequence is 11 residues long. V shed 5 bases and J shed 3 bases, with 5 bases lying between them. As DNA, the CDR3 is TGTGCCAGCAGTCGAATCTACGAGCAGTACTTC. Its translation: CASSRIYEQYF.

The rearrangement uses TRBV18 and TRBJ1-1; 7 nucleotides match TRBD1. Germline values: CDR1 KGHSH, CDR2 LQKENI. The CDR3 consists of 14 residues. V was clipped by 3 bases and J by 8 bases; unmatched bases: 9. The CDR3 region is CASSPGQERLEAFF. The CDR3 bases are TGTGCCAGCTCACCCGGACAGGAGAGGTTAGAAGCTTTCTTT.

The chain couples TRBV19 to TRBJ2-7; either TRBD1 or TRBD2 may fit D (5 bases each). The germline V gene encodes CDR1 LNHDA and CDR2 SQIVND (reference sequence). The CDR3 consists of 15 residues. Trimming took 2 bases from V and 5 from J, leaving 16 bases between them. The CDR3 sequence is CASSITGREGDEQYF. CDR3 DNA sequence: TGTGCCAGTAGTATAACGGGTCGGGAAGGGGACGAGCAGTACTTC.

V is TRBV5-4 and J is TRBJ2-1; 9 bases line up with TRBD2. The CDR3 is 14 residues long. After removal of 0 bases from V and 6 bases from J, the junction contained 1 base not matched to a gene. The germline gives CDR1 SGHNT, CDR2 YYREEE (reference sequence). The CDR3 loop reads CASSLDSGGNEQFF. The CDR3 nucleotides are TGTGCCAGCAGCTTGGATAGCGGGGGCAATGAGCAGTTCTTC. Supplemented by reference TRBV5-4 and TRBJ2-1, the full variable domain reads ETGVTQSPTHLIKTRGQQVTLRCSSQSGHNTVSWYQQALGQGPQFIFQYYREEENGRGNFPPRFSGLQFPNYSSELNVNALELDDSALYLCASSLDSGGNEQFFGPGTRLTVL.

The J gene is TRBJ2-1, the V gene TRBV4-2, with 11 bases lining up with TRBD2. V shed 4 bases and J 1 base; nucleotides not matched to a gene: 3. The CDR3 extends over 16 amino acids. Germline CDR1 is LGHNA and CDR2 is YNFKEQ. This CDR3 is CASSPLAGASYNEQFF. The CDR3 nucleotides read TGTGCCAGCAGCCCACTAGCGGGAGCGTCCTACAATGAGCAGTTCTTC.